This entry concerns a single TCR beta chain. Ten or more counts support this clonotype. There is no known antigen for this receptor. No much larger clone exists at a distance of one base, and base qualities are not known. The data were obtained in a study of identical twins (dated by TCRdb to about 2016). At the level of the whole study: TCR alpha and beta repertoires from monozygotic twins, unrelated adults of various ages and cord blood were deep-sequenced to test whether fetal clonotypes persist. To rule out contamination, replicate twin experiments were performed at different times with different library preparation protocols. The paper's findings and limits, for the study overall: In beta out-of-frame sequences, excess twin sharing was weaker, because having fewer shared sequences lowered the signal-to-noise ratio. Out-of-frame TCR alpha sharing in monozygotic twins was systematically underestimated by recombination models, whereas sharing between unrelated individuals was in agreement with the recombination models. Abundant cord blood beta clonotypes carried fewer insertions; young adult naive repertoires showed a weaker similar trend, while memory repertoires showed none. Compared with coincidental sharing between unrelated individuals, out-of-frame TCR alpha sequences shared between twins had an excess of sequences with low generation probability. Invariant T cells such as MAIT and iNKT could partly confound zero-insertion analyses, although diverse VJ usage argued against such confounding for most clonotypes. Conclusions relied on cross-sectional statistical analysis, since the same donors could not be followed over many years.

Library generation was performed with 5' RACE. TCRdb lists the instrument as Illumina HiSeq 2000. Template switching added a universal primer binding site, and the final cDNA carried a unique molecular identifier that allowed TCR cDNA molecules to be counted accurately. First-strand cDNA for TCR alpha and beta chains was synthesized from specific primers in the conserved constant-segment region. To control for contamination, each cDNA library was double barcoded with a SMART-Mk sample barcode plus Illumina barcodes. Two successive PCR steps introduced TruSeq adapter sequences along with Illumina sample barcodes. The TCR alpha and beta cDNA libraries were sequenced on the Illumina HiSeq platform using custom primers. The published analysis was carried out like this. Raw reads were processed with MiGEC to extract unique molecular identifiers, and MiXCR was used to determine CDR3 positions. Recombination models were inferred per individual with the repgenHMM and IGoR tools using an EM algorithm. Shared clonotype analysis was performed with the tcR package in R, normalizing sharing by the product of cloneset sizes. To study raw recombination without the effects of thymic and clonal selection, out-of-frame nonproductive sequences were analyzed. Using fastp trimming at Q25 and MiXCR clonotype assembly, TCRdb reanalyzed the public sequencing data and kept in-frame beta chains. Every entry covers one CDR3 protein and lists the most common genes and DNA from its rows. TCRdb's processing, not the authors' own work, is the source of the V and J calls. Here the sample has fewer than 500,000 distinct CDR3 sequences; approximately 14% occur a single time. Of the sample, approximately 1% is held by the ten largest clones.

Every donor was a healthy Caucasian. Three pairs of female monozygotic twins, all aged roughly 18 to 29 years, were included in the twin cohort. Positive isolation kits from Invitrogen were used to isolate the CD4+ and CD8+ T cell populations. These data also featured in a second study, about yellow fever vaccine responses in identical twins. As that second paper reports: According to the authors, the vaccine-induced T cell response in identical twins seemed to be partly convergent and partly specific to each individual. In identical twins, the study followed T cell clones that responded to the vaccine with precision.

The receptor comes from a woman under 30 in good health. The sequenced sample was CD4+ T cells sorted from blood.

The sequenced DNA: TGTGCCAGCAGCAAGCAACCGGGACAGAATGAAAAACTGTTTTTT. Its protein reads: CASSKQPGQNEKLFF. This chain is built from TRBV3-1 and TRBJ1-4; 7 nucleotides in the junction match TRBD1. The V end gives up 5 bases and the J end 5 bases, leaving 8 bases in the junction not matched to a gene. The CDR3 contains 15 residues, cysteine and phenylalanine counted. Of all the DNA, just the CDR3 is kept, 45 bases in frame from base 1. Per the germline V gene (reference sequence), LGHDT is the CDR1 and YNNKEL is the CDR2.